The next 2 T cell receptor beta chains were all read from a single sample in a study of T cell clonality in common variable immunodeficiency (dated by TCRdb to between 2014 and 2016). Library method: the immunoSEQ multiplex PCR assay. Imported from immuneACCESS, the table was reduced by TCRdb to in-frame sequences with V and J called. These copies leave out some clones; in studies compared against another copy, an unresolved V gene accounts for under half, and the cause of the remainder is not known. With some 54,000 clones recorded, this sample contains no clone counted only once. In total, the top ten clones hold about 2% of the sample. The source material was peripheral blood mononuclear cells. The receptor source for this set is a person aged 18-70 years in good health.

This clone was detected only a few times. The CDR3 end lies 3 residues beyond the end of the read and is filled in from the germline J gene. This sequence joins TRBV7-8 and TRBJ2-7, with 7 bases identical to TRBD2. Germline trimming cut 5 bases from V and 6 bases from J; bases unmatched to any gene: 10. The CDR3 is 14 residues long. CDR1 is SGHVS, CDR2 FQNEAQ, per germline. Incomplete CDR3 DNA: TGTGCCAGCAGCCTTGGCGAAGCGGGACTCGAG. Protein product: CASSLGEAGLE. The full CDR3 protein reads CASSLGEAGLEQYF.

This clone was seen at least ten times. The read falls 3 residues short of the CDR3 end, and the missing part is taken from the germline J gene. The genes are TRBV20-1 and TRBJ2-5, with 12 bases aligning to TRBD2. V was clipped by 5 bases and J by 5 bases; unmatched bases: 6. The germline V gene encodes CDR1 DFQATT and CDR2 SNEGSKA (reference sequence). The CDR3 consists of 14 residues. The CDR3 bases that were read are TGCAGTGCTCTCTCTAGCGGGGGGGCGGAGACC. It encodes CSALSSGGAET. The whole CDR3 sequence reads CSALSSGGAETQYF.